The text below deals with one T cell receptor beta chain. Its antigen remains unidentified. The CDR3 sequence is 16 residues long. Between the trimmed V and J ends, which lost 3 bases and 0 bases, there was a span of 15 bases. CDR1 and CDR2 (germline): KGHSH, LQKENI. The source of the sample is a study of cytomegalovirus exposure and HLA in healthy donors. PCR primers comprised 60 Vbeta and 13 Jbeta primers. Profiling relied on immunoSEQ multiplex PCR, and the TCRdb table lists in-frame clones only, not all of them. This sample's table has roughly 76,000 clones. Study-wide points: Cytomegalovirus status was reportedly diagnosed by the classifier with high sensitivity and specificity. TCR beta sequences numbering about 17,000 were associated with HLA alleles at 0.05 false discovery rate in a later analysis. As a later analysis revealed, most CMV-associated TCR beta chains appeared HLA-restricted.

All the people who gave samples were healthy bone marrow donors. The chain couples TRBV18 to TRBJ2-7, with D possibly being TRBD1 (6 bases). The receptor's source is a female donor in good health and CMV-seropositive. What was sequenced was PBMCs. CDR3 in DNA: TGTGCCAGCTCACCGAGAGGGCAGGGGAGCTCCTACGAGCAGTACTTC. This translates into CASSPRGQGSSYEQYF.